The 18 T cell receptor beta chains given below trace back to one sample, sequenced in a study of blood T cell repertoires in COVID-19. TCRdb's copy holds only in-frame clones and misses some; the assay was immunoSEQ multiplex PCR. The table records roughly 330,000 clones, approximately 82% of them present only once. Sequencing was done on a sample of peripheral blood. The receptors originated from a woman between 50 and 59 years old with acute or convalescent COVID-19.

The chain carries TRBV2 and TRBJ1-4; D might be TRBD1 (5 bases). The CDR3 extends over 15 amino acids. Per the germline V gene, CDR1 is SNHLY and CDR2 is FYNNEI. Trimming left V 4 bases short and J 3 bases short, with 12 bases between. The CDR3 is CASSVGGVPNEKLFF. The CDR3 DNA sequence: TGTGCCAGCAGTGTTGGGGGGGTCCCTAATGAAAAACTGTTTTTT.

This rearrangement joins TRBV6-1 to TRBJ2-1; TRBD2 aligns across 11 bases. V trimming: 4 bases; J trimming: 7 bases; junction bases outside the gene matches: 9. This CDR3 has 16 amino acids. Looked up from germline, CDR1 is MNHNS and CDR2 is SASEGT. Written as DNA, the CDR3 is TGTGCCAGCAGTGTCTCACTAGCGGGGGTTCGGAATGAGCAGTTCTTC. Amino acids: CASSVSLAGVRNEQFF.

The chain uses TRBV18 and TRBJ1-2, with D possibly matching TRBD1 (5 bases). This CDR3 region has 13 residues. V was trimmed by 4 bases and J by 4 bases, leaving 10 bases between them. The V gene's germline CDR1 is KGHSH and CDR2 LQKENI. The chain's CDR3 is CASSQGSGYGYTF. Here the CDR3 DNA reads TGTGCCAGCTCACAGGGGTCGGGCTATGGCTACACCTTC.

This clone has only a few counts. The genes are TRBV6-5 and TRBJ1-2, with a possible D match to TRBD1 (5 bases). Germline-derived CDR1 and CDR2 are MNHEY and SVGAGI. The CDR3 contains 15 residues. With 7 bases removed from V and 2 bases from J, the gap between germline ends came to 17 bases. DNA for the CDR3: TGTGCCAGCACTCCTAGAGACAGACAAAACTATGGCTACACCTTC. Translating gives CASTPRDRQNYGYTF.

J is TRBJ2-1 and V is TRBV19; D is ambiguous. Germline V gene data show CDR1 as LNHDA and CDR2 as SQIVND (reference sequence). CDR3 size: 13 residues. The germline V and J ends were trimmed by 2 bases and 6 bases, with 8 bases remaining between them. The CDR3 nucleotides are TGTGCCAGTAGTATAAAAACGGGCAATGAGCAGTTCTTC. Protein: CASSIKTGNEQFF.

V is TRBV11-2 and J is TRBJ1-1, with D unclear. This CDR3 contains 12 residues. Trimming stripped 0 bases from V and 7 bases from J, with 6 bases between. In germline, CDR1 is SGHAT, CDR2 FQNNGV. As DNA, the CDR3 is TGTGCCAGCAGCTTAGATCAGGATGAAGCTTTCTTT. It translates to CASSLDQDEAFF.

J is TRBJ2-5 and V is TRBV5-4; TRBD2 aligns across 7 bases. Germline lookup yields CDR1 SGHNT and CDR2 YYREEE (reference sequence). The V gene end was trimmed by 1 base and the J gene end by 4 bases; junction bases not matched to a gene: 7. CDR3 size: 15 residues. CDR3 sequence (DNA): TGTGCCAGCAGCTTGTCGGGAGGCGGATCAGAGACCCAGTACTTC. The encoded protein is CASSLSGGGSETQYF.

The chain links TRBV5-4 to TRBJ2-3; 8 bases fit TRBD1. Germline values: CDR1 SGHNT, CDR2 YYREEE (reference sequence). The length of the CDR3 is 15 residues. The V segment lost 5 bases and the J segment 5 bases; nucleotides outside the gene matches: 10. CDR3 sequence (DNA): TGTGCCAGCAGTCCAGCAGGGGGCGCGGGAGATACGCAGTATTTT. It yields the protein CASSPAGGAGDTQYF.

The V call is TRBV14, the J call TRBJ1-2, with D perhaps matching TRBD1 (6 bases). The V and J ends lost 3 bases and 7 bases respectively, with 18 bases between them. CDR1 is SGHDN, CDR2 FVKESK, per germline. The CDR3 runs to 15 residues. CDR3: CASSHALQGPSGYTF. DNA of the CDR3: TGTGCCAGCAGCCACGCTCTACAGGGACCTAGTGGCTACACCTTC.

The chain recombines TRBV2 with TRBJ2-1, with a tentative D call TRBD2 (5 bases). The germline V gene has CDR1 SNHLY and CDR2 FYNNEI. Trimming shortened V by 7 bases and J by 6 bases, and 13 bases separated the two germline ends. This CDR3 is 13 amino acids long. Written as DNA, the CDR3 is TGTGCCAGCACCGCGGACTGGCTCAATGAGCAGTTCTTC. This gives the protein CASTADWLNEQFF.

The V gene is TRBV7-3, the J gene TRBJ2-2, with TRBD2 identical over 12 bases. Germline CDR1 reads SGHTA; CDR2 reads FQGTGA. Trimming took 2 bases from V and 0 from J; bases not matched to a gene: 1. The CDR3 runs to 17 residues. CDR3 nucleotide sequence: TGTGCCAGCAGCTTACTAGCGGGAGGGCCGAACACCGGGGAGCTGTTTTTT. Translated: CASSLLAGGPNTGELFF.

In nucleotides, the CDR3 is TGTGCCAGCAGCCCCGGTAGTGTGCGGGGGAATGAGCAGTTCTTC. Translation gives CASSPGSVRGNEQFF. J is TRBJ2-1 and V is TRBV6-5; TRBD2 matches 7 bases. The J segment lost 7 bases and the V segment lost 6 bases, leaving 12 bases of the junction unmatched. CDR1 and CDR2 from the germline V gene are MNHEY and SVGAGI. There are 15 residues in the CDR3.

The rearrangement uses TRBV2 and TRBJ2-7; D remains ambiguous. Trimming pared 3 bases from V and 2 bases from J, leaving 14 bases between. Germline assignment: CDR1 SNHLY and CDR2 FYNNEI. The CDR3 extends over 15 amino acids. DNA of the CDR3: TGTGCCAGCAGTGATTCTAGAACTTTGACCTACGAGCAGTACTTC. Its protein product is CASSDSRTLTYEQYF.

The chain has TRBV7-3 and TRBJ2-1; weak D call: TRBD2 (5 bases). The CDR3 has 14 amino acids. CDR1 and CDR2 from the germline V gene are SGHTA and FQGTGA. V shed 3 bases and J shed 7 bases, with 13 bases lying between them. The CDR3 region is CASSFSTSLNEQFF. CDR3 in DNA: TGTGCCAGCAGCTTCTCCACTAGTCTAAATGAGCAGTTCTTC.

The V call is TRBV5-1, the J call TRBJ2-2; no clear D gene. The V end was cut by 0 bases, the J end by 3 bases, with 12 bases between. The CDR3 totals 16 residues. From germline, CDR1 is SGHRS and CDR2 YFSETQ. The CDR3 nucleotides read TGCGCCAGCAGCTTGGATTCCGGTGGAGACACCGGGGAGCTGTTTTTT. This codes for CASSLDSGGDTGELFF.

This chain joins TRBV2 and TRBJ2-3, with 14 bases fitting TRBD2. The ends lost 7 bases at V and 3 bases at J; junction bases unmatched: 9. This CDR3 is built from 17 residues. Germline V gene sequence: CDR1 SNHLY, CDR2 FYNNEI. The CDR3 spells CASNGAGLAGGTDTQYF. DNA of the CDR3: TGTGCCAGCAATGGTGCCGGACTAGCGGGGGGAACAGATACGCAGTATTTT. The full variable domain, with the rest looked up from reference TRBV2 and TRBJ2-3, is EPEVTQTPSHQVTQMGQEVILRCVPISNHLYFYWYRQILGQKVEFLVSFYNNEISEKSEIFDDQFSVERPDGSNFTLKIRSTKLEDSAMYFCASNGAGLAGGTDTQYFGPGTRLTVL.

The rearrangement uses TRBV5-1 and TRBJ1-4, with 7 bases aligning to TRBD1. The germline V gene has CDR1 SGHRS and CDR2 YFSETQ. The length of the CDR3 is 15 residues. Trimming cost V 4 bases and J 3 bases; bases outside gene matches: 6. The CDR3 here is CASSPDRVSNEKLFF. CDR3 nucleotides: TGCGCCAGCAGCCCCGACAGGGTGTCTAATGAAAAACTGTTTTTT.

V is TRBV9 and J is TRBJ2-3; weak D call: TRBD2 (6 bases). The CDR3 runs 16 residues. V lost 0 bases, J lost 3 bases, and 14 bases lay in between. The germline gives CDR1 SGDLS, CDR2 YYNGEE. CDR3 sequence reads: CASSVAYDGSTDTQYF. The DNA for the CDR3 is TGTGCCAGCAGCGTAGCTTATGACGGGAGTACAGATACGCAGTATTTT.